This passage covers 23 T cell receptor beta chains from one sample sequenced in a study of blood T cells in healthy people across ages. Primed by a sample-barcoded 5' primer and a J-beta primer mix, a second PCR proceeded for 7 to 11 cycles. TCRdb reprocessed the 5' RACE reads with MiXCR, giving one entry per CDR3 protein. Among roughly 1.5 million distinct CDR3 sequences, roughly two fifths were seen once, and the ten largest hold 4%. The sample consisted of blood. Source of these receptors: a young woman in good health.

The rearrangement links TRBV7-2 to TRBJ2-7; D might be TRBD1 (5 bases). Judging by the DNA end, TRBJ2-5 fits better; the J call may be wrong. The CDR3 runs to 14 residues. Germline V gene data show CDR1 as SGHTA and CDR2 as FQGNSA. CDR3: CASSLRTWGETQYF. The DNA for the CDR3 is TGTGCCAGCAGCCTTAGGACATGGGGAGAGACCCAGTACTTC.

This chain links TRBV20-1 with TRBJ1-3; possibly TRBD1 for D (5 bases). Between the trimmed V and J ends, which lost 4 bases and 0 bases, there was a span of 16 bases. CDR1 and CDR2 from the germline V gene are DFQATT and SNEGSKA (reference sequence). This CDR3 spans 16 amino acids. The chain's CDR3 is CSAIRGTQLSGNTIYF. CDR3 coding DNA: TGCAGTGCTATACGGGGCACTCAACTCTCTGGAAACACCATATATTTT.

The sample holds a few counts of this clonotype. The V gene is TRBV6-2 or TRBV6-3, the J gene TRBJ2-5; D ambiguous. The CDR3 extends over 12 amino acids. The germline gives CDR1 MNHEY, CDR2 SVGEGT. V was shortened by 6 bases and J by 3 bases, with 8 bases between the two germline ends. The CDR3 coding sequence is TGTGCCAGCAGGACGGATAAAGAGACCCAGTACTTC. It yields the protein CASRTDKETQYF.

This clonotype was seen a handful of times. The chain has TRBV4-2 and TRBJ1-5; a weak D match, TRBD1 (5 bases). The CDR3 has 15 residues. Trimming stripped 0 bases from V and 3 bases from J, with 9 bases between. Germline V gene data show CDR1 as LGHNA and CDR2 as YNFKEQ. The CDR3 loop reads CASSQDGGDNQPQHF. The DNA of the CDR3 is TGTGCCAGCAGCCAAGATGGGGGGGACAATCAGCCCCAGCATTTT.

A remark on this clonotype: This could be a read error, since a much larger clone is one nucleotide away. The V call is TRBV20-1, the J call TRBJ2-1; no firm D call. V dropped 5 bases and J dropped 6 bases, with 5 bases sitting between them. Per the germline V gene, CDR1 is DFQATT and CDR2 is SNEGSKA (reference sequence). This CDR3 spans 10 amino acids. CDR3 sequence: CSAWANEQFF. The CDR3 region has the DNA TGCAGTGCTTGGGCCAATGAGCAGTTCTTC.

This clonotype was counted between two and nine times. The chain combines TRBV5-1 with TRBJ1-2, with D perhaps TRBD1 (6 bases). The CDR3 loop spans 15 amino acids. Germline V gene lookup returns CDR1 SGHRS and CDR2 YFSETQ. V was clipped by 3 bases and J by 5 bases, with 17 bases between them. The CDR3 reads CASSSSADSRYGYTF. CDR3 coding DNA: TGCGCCAGCAGCTCCTCTGCGGACAGCCGATATGGCTACACCTTC.

The V gene is TRBV4-1, the J gene TRBJ2-3; D remains ambiguous. Trimming removed 5 bases at V and 0 bases at J, with 15 bases between. The CDR3 loop spans 16 amino acids. Germline V CDR1 and CDR2: MGHRA, YSYEKL. The CDR3 bases are TGCGCCAGCAGCGACGCTGGGTCCCCGAGCACAGATACGCAGTATTTT. Translation: CASSDAGSPSTDTQYF.

The V and J genes are TRBV10-3 and TRBJ2-3, with 10 bases matching TRBD2. Germline V gene lookup returns CDR1 ENHRY and CDR2 SYGVKD. V dropped 4 bases and J dropped 4; count of bases not matched to a gene: 2. The CDR3 has 14 amino acids. The CDR3 bases are TGTGCCATCAGTGTGACTAGCGGGTCAGATACGCAGTATTTT. This sequence encodes CAISVTSGSDTQYF.

This chain joins TRBV7-9 and TRBJ1-1; weak D call: TRBD1 (6 bases). Germline V CDR1 and CDR2: SEHNR, FQNEAQ (reference sequence). V was shortened by 5 bases and J by 1 base, with 17 bases between the two germline ends. The CDR3 loop spans 16 amino acids. The chain's CDR3 is CASSPSVGQRNTEAFF. The CDR3 DNA reads TGTGCCAGCAGCCCCTCCGTCGGACAGAGGAACACTGAAGCTTTCTTT.

The chain recombines TRBV25-1 with TRBJ2-5; maybe TRBD2 (5 bases). Trimming took 7 bases from V and 7 from J, leaving 16 bases between them. The CDR3 sequence is 13 residues long. CDR1 and CDR2 from the germline V gene are MGHDK and SYGVNS. CDR3 coding DNA: TGTGCCAGCACAAGCGGCGAAAAAGGGACCCAGTACTTC. Translation: CASTSGEKGTQYF.

There are a few counts of this clonotype. V usage is TRBV29-1 and J usage is TRBJ1-2, with a tentative D call TRBD1 (5 bases). This CDR3 is 11 amino acids long. The V gene lost 4 bases and the J gene lost 7 bases, with 10 bases spanning the gap. From germline, CDR1 is SQVTM and CDR2 ANQGSEA. In DNA form, the CDR3 reads TGCAGCGTTGTAAAGGGACTTGGCTACACCTTC. Its translation: CSVVKGLGYTF. The full variable domain, with the rest looked up from reference TRBV29-1 and TRBJ1-2, is SAVISQKPSRDICQRGTSLTIQCQVDSQVTMMFWYRQQPGQSLTLIATANQGSEATYESGFVIDKFPISRPNLTFSTLTVSNMSPEDSSIYLCSVVKGLGYTFGSGTRLTVV.

J is TRBJ2-7 and V is TRBV5-1; D remains ambiguous. Deletions cut 1 base from V and 0 bases from J, with 11 bases between. CDR1 SGHRS and CDR2 YFSETQ come from the germline V gene. This CDR3 is 15 amino acids long. CDR3: CASSLFDTSSYEQYF. CDR3 DNA: TGCGCCAGCAGCTTGTTCGACACAAGCTCCTACGAGCAGTACTTC.

This clonotype was observed once. The gene calls are TRBV20-1 and TRBJ2-7; D is perhaps TRBD2 (5 bases). CDR3 length: 17 residues. Between the trimmed V and J ends, which lost 0 bases and 3 bases, there was a span of 21 bases. The germline gives CDR1 DFQATT, CDR2 SNEGSKA (reference sequence). Here the CDR3 DNA reads TGCAGTGCTAGAGATGTCTTAAGTAGCGACAATAACTACGAGCAGTACTTC. It codes for CSARDVLSSDNNYEQYF.

As DNA, the CDR3 is TGTGCCAGCAGTAGGGAGACAGGGAACAATGAGCAGTACTTC. Translation: CASSRETGNNEQYF. This rearrangement joins TRBV6-5 to TRBJ2-7; 7 nucleotides match TRBD1. CDR1 is MNHEY and CDR2 is SVGAGI in the germline V gene. There are 14 residues in the CDR3. Trimming took 5 bases from V and 7 from J; bases not matched to a gene: 11.

This chain connects TRBV13 to TRBJ2-1; no definite D call. There are 12 residues in the CDR3. The V end was cut by 0 bases, the J end by 14 bases, with 11 bases between. Germline V gene lookup returns CDR1 PRHDT and CDR2 FYEKMQ (reference sequence). Here the CDR3 reads CASSLGQGLEFF. The CDR3 coding sequence is TGTGCCAGCAGCTTAGGCCAAGGGCTGGAGTTCTTC.

As concerns this clonotype: Germline and junction disagree at one end, which may indicate a read error. The chain recombines TRBV7-2 with TRBJ1-3; D is uncertain. Germline V lookup: CDR1 SGHTA, CDR2 FQGNSA. The CDR3 contains 15 residues. DNA for the CDR3: TGTGCCAGCAGCTCGAACGTCAACTCTGGAAACGCCATATATTTT. This encodes CASSSNVNSGNAIYF.

V gene TRBV29-1 combines with J gene TRBJ1-2; D may be TRBD1 (6 bases). Trimming removed 3 bases from V and 8 bases from J, with 13 bases in between. The CDR3 extends over 12 amino acids. CDR1 SQVTM and CDR2 ANQGSEA come from the germline V gene. The CDR3 region has the DNA TGCAGCGTTGATCCAGGGGTGGCGGGCTACACCTTC. This sequence encodes CSVDPGVAGYTF.

The rearrangement uses TRBV2 and TRBJ2-5; D remains ambiguous. CDR1 is SNHLY and CDR2 is FYNNEI in the germline V gene. The CDR3 covers 14 residues. V shed 3 bases and J shed 4 bases, with 12 bases lying between them. The DNA for the CDR3 is TGTGCCAGCAGTGAGGGCCTGTCGATAGAGACCCAGTACTTC. This codes for CASSEGLSIETQYF.

J is TRBJ1-2 and V is TRBV20-1; the D is unclear. The CDR3 sequence is 13 residues long. Trimming pared 4 bases from V and 4 bases from J, leaving 13 bases between. Germline CDR1 DFQATT, CDR2 SNEGSKA (reference sequence). This CDR3 is CSATVGGGYGYTF. As DNA, the CDR3 is TGCAGTGCTACCGTGGGAGGTGGCTATGGCTACACCTTC.

This clonotype was detected only a few times. The genes are TRBV9 and TRBJ2-3, with a tentative D call TRBD1 (5 bases). CDR1 is SGDLS, CDR2 YYNGEE, per germline. CDR3 size: 14 residues. The V gene lost 1 base and the J gene lost 1 base, with 7 bases spanning the gap. This CDR3 is CASSVPGRTDTQYF. The CDR3 DNA sequence: TGTGCCAGCAGCGTACCAGGGCGCACAGATACGCAGTATTTT.

This chain links TRBV6-1 with TRBJ2-7, with D possibly being TRBD1 (5 bases). This CDR3 is 13 amino acids long. Germline-derived CDR1 and CDR2 are MNHNS and SASEGT. V shed 2 bases and J shed 3 bases, with 8 bases lying between them. In nucleotides, the CDR3 is TGTGCCAGCAGTGAACCTGACAGCTACGAGCAGTACTTC. Residues: CASSEPDSYEQYF.

The DNA for the CDR3 is TGTGCCAGCAGACCGAATCAGGGGGGGAACTATGGCTACACCTTC. It translates to CASRPNQGGNYGYTF. The gene calls are TRBV7-9 and TRBJ1-2; 7 bases match TRBD1. Germline CDR1 SEHNR, CDR2 FQNEAQ (reference sequence). J lost 2 bases, V lost 6 bases, and 9 bases had no gene match. The CDR3 runs 15 residues. Filled out from reference TRBV7-9 and TRBJ1-2, the complete variable domain reads DTGVSQNPRHKITKRGQNVTFRCDPISEHNRLYWYRQTLGQGPEFLTYFQNEAQLEKSRLLSDRFSAERPKGSFSTLEIQRTEQGDSAMYLCASRPNQGGNYGYTFGSGTRLTVV.

This clonotype was seen only a few times. V gene TRBV27 combines with J gene TRBJ1-6; D may be TRBD1 (6 bases). The CDR3 contains 14 residues. V shed 2 bases and J shed 9 bases, with 11 bases lying between them. In germline, CDR1 is MNHEY, CDR2 SMNVEV (reference sequence). CDR3 in DNA: TGTGCCAGCAGTTTAACAGGGAGAGGTTCACCCCTCCACTTT. Its protein is CASSLTGRGSPLHF.